This T cell receptor beta chain comes out of a study of shared clonotypes between healthy human individuals (dated by TCRdb to about 2020). Context from the whole study: A few men and a couple of women, aged 18 to 49 years, made up the cohort. To estimate repertoire size and how much clonotype sharing occurs between individuals, the study deeply sequenced the blood TCR repertoires of roughly 5 healthy adults. Libraries were prepared and TCR repertoires were sequenced by different laboratories using diverse techniques, in order to increase sequencing depth and limit assay-specific biases. Per donor, leukapheresis produced somewhere between about 0.8 and 9 billion PBMCs.

The CDR3 measures 17 amino acids from cysteine to phenylalanine. Just the 51-base CDR3 DNA is kept, in frame starting at base 1. The junction shows trimming of 3 bases on V and 2 bases on J, plus 14 bases between the germline ends. CDR1 and CDR2, per the germline V gene, are SGHAT and FQNNGV. What the work shows at the level of the full study, not this receptor alone: Pairwise subsampling indicated that sequencing depth was expected to affect the degree of clonotype sharing among donors. Sampling was restricted to blood, and TCR repertoires in tissue are likely to differ from TCR repertoires in blood. Because the study included a small number of donors, the genetic and exposure-history diversity represented was limited.

The donors were healthy, HIV-negative adults who had no recently reported acute infections or vaccinations. Every donor was a Caucasian adult living in Nashville, Tennessee, USA. For unsorted samples, 90 million to 95 million PBMCs were counted, and genomic DNA was extracted using the QIAamp DNA Blood Mini kit. Blood was obtained by leukapheresis, after which PBMCs were separated by Ficoll-Histopaque density gradient centrifugation and cryopreserved in liquid nitrogen vapor phase. On this clone itself: Its binding antigen is unknown. No base quality values were provided; no much bigger clone lies one nucleotide off.

Using the deep immunoSEQ assay, multiplex PCR amplified TCR CDR3 regions from genomic DNA. Extracted genomic DNA from each cell subset was distributed evenly across all wells of several immunoSEQ 96-well plates, and each plate was treated as a replicate. Each replicate PCR for unsorted PBMC received roughly 300 ng genomic DNA, equal to tens of thousands of T cell genomes. Unsorted PBMC genomic DNA was sequenced across ten immunoSEQ deep assay plates. The purified libraries were quantified using a Qubit 3.0 fluorometer, sized with a Bioanalyzer 2100, and then quantified again using the KAPA Library Quantification kit. Every immunoSEQ 96-well plate was sequenced on a separate single-read 150-cycle Illumina NextSeq 550 flow cell. In the authors' own workflow: Because the immunoSEQ output held only junctional sequences and lacked quality scores, the filtering could not match the filtering applied to full-length reads. Sequences were annotated with PyIR, a Python wrapper for IgBLAST v1.9, and V/J genes and CDR3 were assigned using IMGT germline references. Any read was removed if the V/J assignment was weak (E-value above 1e-6), the CDR3 was missing, or the read contained stop codons, out-of-frame junctions, or ambiguous translated residues. A V3J clonotype was defined by an identical inferred V gene, J gene, and CDR3 amino acid sequence. The percentage overlap between two repertoires was calculated by dividing the number of shared unique clonotypes by the size of the smaller repertoire. Three approaches were used to assess repertoire richness: RTK rarefaction, the Chao1 estimator, and Recon v2.1 estimates of unobserved clonotypes. TCRdb carries this immuneACCESS record with in-frame sequences only. Its versions omit some clonotypes, under half of them owing to an unresolved V gene in the studies checked, with the rest unexplained. Clone size and the V and J calls come from that table; the DNA yielded D and trimming. This sample gives around 430,000 clones in total; around 75% of them show up just once. The top ten constitute less than 15% of the sample.

The chain joins TRBV11-2 to TRBJ2-6, with the D gene not clear enough to name. The sequencing sample was made of PBMCs. The sequence derives from a middle-aged woman in good health. Some clones in this sample may be carry-over from other donors' samples. The CDR3 amino acid sequence is: CASSLSSLAAGANVLTF. The DNA reads TGTGCCAGCAGCTTGTCGTCGTTGGCTGCTGGGGCCAACGTCCTGACTTTC.